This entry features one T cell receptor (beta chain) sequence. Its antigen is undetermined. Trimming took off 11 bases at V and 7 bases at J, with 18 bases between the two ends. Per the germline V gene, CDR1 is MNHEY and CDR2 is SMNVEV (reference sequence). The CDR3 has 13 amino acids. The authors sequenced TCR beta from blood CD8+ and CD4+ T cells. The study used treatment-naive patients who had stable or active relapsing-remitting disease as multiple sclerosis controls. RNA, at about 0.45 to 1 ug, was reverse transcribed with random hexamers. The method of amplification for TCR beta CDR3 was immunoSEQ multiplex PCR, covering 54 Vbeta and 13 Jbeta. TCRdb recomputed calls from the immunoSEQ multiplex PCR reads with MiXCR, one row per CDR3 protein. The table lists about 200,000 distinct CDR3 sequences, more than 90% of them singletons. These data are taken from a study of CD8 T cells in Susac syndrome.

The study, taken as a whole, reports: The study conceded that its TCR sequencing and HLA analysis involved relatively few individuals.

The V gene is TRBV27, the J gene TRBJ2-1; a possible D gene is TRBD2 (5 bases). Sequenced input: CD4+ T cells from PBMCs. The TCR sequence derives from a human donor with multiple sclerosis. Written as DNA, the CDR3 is TGTGCCGAGGGTGTAGCCGAGGGAAATGAGCAGTTCTTC. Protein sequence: CAEGVAEGNEQFF.